The present entry profiles one T cell receptor beta chain with its context. The data are from a study of blood T cell repertoires in COVID-19. Study context: The origin of the acute and convalescent COVID-19 samples was the United States, Italy and Spain. Sample material is recorded as cDNA or gDNA derived from T cells, B-cell-depleted T cells, or PBMCs.

The method was immunoSEQ multiplex PCR; TCRdb's version includes in-frame clones alone and lacks a portion of them. The sample lists about 230,000 clones; under 90% were seen once. In Seattle, patients joined the study during active infection and were tracked longitudinally. Sequencing was done on a sample of peripheral blood. This clonotype was obtained from a man aged 45-65 years with COVID-19, enrolled during active disease.

This chain's CDR3 is CASSFSPGRNTGELFF. The CDR3 DNA reads as TGTGCCAGTAGTTTTAGCCCCGGGAGGAACACCGGGGAGCTGTTTTTT. This chain joins TRBV19 and TRBJ2-2; weak D call: TRBD2 (6 bases). V lost 5 bases to trimming and J lost 1 base, with 14 bases between them. The CDR3 is 16 amino acids. The germline V gene encodes CDR1 LNHDA and CDR2 SQIVND (reference sequence).